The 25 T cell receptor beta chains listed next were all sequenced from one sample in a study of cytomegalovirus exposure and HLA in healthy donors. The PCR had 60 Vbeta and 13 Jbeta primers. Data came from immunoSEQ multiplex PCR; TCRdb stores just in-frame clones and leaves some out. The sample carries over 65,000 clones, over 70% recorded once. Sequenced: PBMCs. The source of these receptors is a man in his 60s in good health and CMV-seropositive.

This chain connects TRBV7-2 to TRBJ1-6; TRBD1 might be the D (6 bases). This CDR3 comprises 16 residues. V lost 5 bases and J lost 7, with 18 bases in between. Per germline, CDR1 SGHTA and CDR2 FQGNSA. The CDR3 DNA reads TGTGCCAGCAGCGCCGGGCCAGGACAGTCAAATTCACCCCTCCACTTT. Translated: CASSAGPGQSNSPLHF.

CDR3 nucleotides: TGTGCCAGCACCTCGGGGGGGAACGAGCAGTACTTC. It is translated as CASTSGGNEQYF. The chain uses TRBV2 and TRBJ2-7; 8 nucleotides line up with TRBD2. The CDR3 is made up of 12 amino acids. Germline CDR1 and CDR2: SNHLY and FYNNEI. V lost 7 bases to trimming and J lost 5 bases; unmatched junction nucleotides: 4.

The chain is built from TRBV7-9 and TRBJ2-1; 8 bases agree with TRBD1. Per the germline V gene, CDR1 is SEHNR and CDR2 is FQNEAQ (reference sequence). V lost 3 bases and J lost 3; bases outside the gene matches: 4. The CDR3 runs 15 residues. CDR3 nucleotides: TGTGCCAGCAGCTTCGACAGGGGATTCTACAATGAGCAGTTCTTC. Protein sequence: CASSFDRGFYNEQFF.

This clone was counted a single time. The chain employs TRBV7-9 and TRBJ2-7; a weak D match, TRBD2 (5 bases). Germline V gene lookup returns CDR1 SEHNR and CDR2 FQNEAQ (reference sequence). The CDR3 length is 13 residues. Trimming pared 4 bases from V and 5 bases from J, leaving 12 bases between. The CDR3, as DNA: TGTGCCAGCAGCTCATATGGGAGTGACGAGCAGTACTTC. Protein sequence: CASSSYGSDEQYF.

CDR3 protein: CASSSDRPNTGELFF. CDR3 DNA sequence: TGTGCCAGCTCGTCGGACAGGCCGAACACCGGGGAGCTGTTTTTT. V is TRBV18 and J is TRBJ2-2, with TRBD1 matching 7 bases. The CDR3 is 15 residues long. The J segment lost 0 bases and the V segment lost 6 bases, leaving 4 bases of the junction unmatched. In germline, CDR1 is KGHSH, CDR2 LQKENI.

The CDR3 DNA follows: TGTGCCAGTAGTATTTTTCTAGCGGGAGGGTATGACGCGAACACCGGGGAGCTGTTTTTT. As protein: CASSIFLAGGYDANTGELFF. V usage is TRBV19 and J usage is TRBJ2-2; 12 bases line up with TRBD2. The germline V gene encodes CDR1 LNHDA and CDR2 SQIVND (reference sequence). V was clipped by 3 bases and J by 0 bases; unmatched bases: 11. CDR3 length: 20 residues.

CDR3 region: CASSPREEYEQYF. CDR3 DNA: TGTGCCAGCAGCCCCAGGGAGGAGTACGAGCAGTACTTC. The rearrangement joins TRBV11-3 to TRBJ2-7; D is possibly TRBD2 (6 bases). Per germline, CDR1 SGHNT and CDR2 YENEEA. CDR3 length: 13 residues. Trimming removed 5 bases from V and 4 bases from J, with 12 bases in between.

This chain's CDR3 is CASSLDREQFF. The CDR3 nucleotides read TGTGCCAGCAGCCTAGACCGTGAGCAGTTCTTC. This chain uses TRBV6-5 with TRBJ2-1; unclear D gene. V was shortened by 6 bases and J by 9 bases, with 9 bases between the two germline ends. The length of the CDR3 is 11 residues. Germline-derived CDR1 and CDR2 are MNHEY and SVGAGI.

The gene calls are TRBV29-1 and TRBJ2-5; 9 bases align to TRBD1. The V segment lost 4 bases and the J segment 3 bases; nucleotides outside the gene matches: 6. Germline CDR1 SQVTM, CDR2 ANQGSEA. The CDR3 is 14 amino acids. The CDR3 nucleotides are TGCAGCGTTGGACCAACAGGGGGCGAAGAGACCCAGTACTTC. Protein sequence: CSVGPTGGEETQYF.

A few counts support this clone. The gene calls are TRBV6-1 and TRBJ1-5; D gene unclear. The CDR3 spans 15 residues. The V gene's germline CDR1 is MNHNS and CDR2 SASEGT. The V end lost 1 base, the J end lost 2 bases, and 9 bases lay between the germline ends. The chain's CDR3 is CASSEGRGGNQPQHF. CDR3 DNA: TGTGCCAGCAGTGAAGGTCGCGGAGGCAATCAGCCCCAGCATTTT.

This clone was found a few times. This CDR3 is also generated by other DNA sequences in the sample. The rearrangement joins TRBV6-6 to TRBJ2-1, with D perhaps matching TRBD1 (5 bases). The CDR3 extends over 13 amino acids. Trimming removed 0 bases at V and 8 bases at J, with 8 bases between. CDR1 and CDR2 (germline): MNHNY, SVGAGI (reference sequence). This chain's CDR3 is CASSYSQGYEQFF. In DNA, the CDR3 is TGTGCCAGCAGTTACTCGCAGGGATATGAGCAGTTCTTC.

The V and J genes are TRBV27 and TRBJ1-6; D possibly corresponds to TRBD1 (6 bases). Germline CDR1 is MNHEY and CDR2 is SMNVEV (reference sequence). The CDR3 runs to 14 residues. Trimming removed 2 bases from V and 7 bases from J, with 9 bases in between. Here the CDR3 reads CASSLQGHNSPLHF. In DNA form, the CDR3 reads TGTGCCAGCAGTTTACAGGGGCACAATTCACCCCTCCACTTT.

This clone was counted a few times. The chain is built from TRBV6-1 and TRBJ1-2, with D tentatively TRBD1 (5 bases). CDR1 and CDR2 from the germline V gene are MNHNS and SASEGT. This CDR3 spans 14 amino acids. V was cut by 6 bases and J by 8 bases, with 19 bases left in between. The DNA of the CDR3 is TGTGCCAGCAGACAAACGACAGTTTTCGGCGGCTACACCTTC. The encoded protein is CASRQTTVFGGYTF.

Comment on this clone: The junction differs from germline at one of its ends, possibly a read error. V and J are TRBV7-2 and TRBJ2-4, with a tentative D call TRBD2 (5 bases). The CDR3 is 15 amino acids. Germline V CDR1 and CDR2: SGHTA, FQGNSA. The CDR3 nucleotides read TGTGCCAGCAGCACTAGTCCCGGAGCCGAAAACATTCAGTACTTC. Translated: CASSTSPGAENIQYF.

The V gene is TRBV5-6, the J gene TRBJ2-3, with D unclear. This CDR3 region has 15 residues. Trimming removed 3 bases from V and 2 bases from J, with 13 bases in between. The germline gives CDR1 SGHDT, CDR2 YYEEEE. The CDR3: CASSWSGEDTDTQYF. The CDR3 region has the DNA TGTGCCAGCAGCTGGTCAGGCGAAGACACAGATACGCAGTATTTT.

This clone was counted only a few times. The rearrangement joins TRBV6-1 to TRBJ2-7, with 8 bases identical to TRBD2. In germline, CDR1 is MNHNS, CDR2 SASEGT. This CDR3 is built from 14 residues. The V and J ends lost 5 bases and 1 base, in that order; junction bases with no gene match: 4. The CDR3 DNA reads TGTGCCAGCAGTCCCCGGGGGGGGTCCTACGAGCAGTACTTC. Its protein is CASSPRGGSYEQYF.

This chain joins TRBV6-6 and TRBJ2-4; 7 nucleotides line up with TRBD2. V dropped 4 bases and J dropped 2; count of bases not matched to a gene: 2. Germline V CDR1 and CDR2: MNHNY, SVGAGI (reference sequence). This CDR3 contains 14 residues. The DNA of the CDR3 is TGTGCCAGCAGTTTGGGAGGGTCCAAAAACATTCAGTACTTC. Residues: CASSLGGSKNIQYF.

The CDR3 protein is CASGLGTWETQYF. For the CDR3, the DNA is TGTGCCAGCGGCCTCGGGACTTGGGAGACCCAGTACTTC. The chain has TRBV5-5 and TRBJ2-5; TRBD2 might be the D (6 bases). The CDR3 totals 13 residues. The V gene lost 7 bases and the J gene lost 5 bases, with 15 bases spanning the gap. In germline, CDR1 is SGHKS, CDR2 YYEKEE (reference sequence).

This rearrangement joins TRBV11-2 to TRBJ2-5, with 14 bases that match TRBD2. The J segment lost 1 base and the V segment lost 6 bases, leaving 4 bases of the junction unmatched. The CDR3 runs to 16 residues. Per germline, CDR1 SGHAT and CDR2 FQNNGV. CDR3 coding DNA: TGTGCCAGCAGACTGACTAGCGGGGGGGCCCAAGAGACCCAGTACTTC. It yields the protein CASRLTSGGAQETQYF.

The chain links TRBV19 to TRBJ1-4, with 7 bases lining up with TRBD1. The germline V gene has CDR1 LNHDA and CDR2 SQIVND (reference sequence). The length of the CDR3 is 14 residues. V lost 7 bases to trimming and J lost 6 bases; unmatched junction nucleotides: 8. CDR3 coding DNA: TGTGCCAGTATGTTACAGGGGCTCGATGAAAAACTGTTTTTT. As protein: CASMLQGLDEKLFF.

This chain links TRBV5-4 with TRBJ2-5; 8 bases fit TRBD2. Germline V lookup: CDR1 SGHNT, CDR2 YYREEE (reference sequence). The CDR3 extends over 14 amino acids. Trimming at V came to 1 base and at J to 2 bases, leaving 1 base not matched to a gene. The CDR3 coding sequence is TGTGCCAGCAGCTTGCCGGGGGGGCAAGAGACCCAGTACTTC. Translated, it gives CASSLPGGQETQYF.

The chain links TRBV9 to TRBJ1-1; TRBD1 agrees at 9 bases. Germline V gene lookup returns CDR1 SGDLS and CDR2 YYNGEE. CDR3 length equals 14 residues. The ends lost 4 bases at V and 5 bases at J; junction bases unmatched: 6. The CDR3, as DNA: TGTGCCAGCAGCACAGGACAGGGGCGGACTGAAGCTTTCTTT. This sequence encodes CASSTGQGRTEAFF. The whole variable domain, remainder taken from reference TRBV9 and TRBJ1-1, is DSGVTQTPKHLITATGQRVTLRCSPRSGDLSVYWYQQSLDQGLQFLIQYYNGEERAKGNILERFSAQQFPDLHSELNLSSLELGDSALYFCASSTGQGRTEAFFGQGTRLTVV.

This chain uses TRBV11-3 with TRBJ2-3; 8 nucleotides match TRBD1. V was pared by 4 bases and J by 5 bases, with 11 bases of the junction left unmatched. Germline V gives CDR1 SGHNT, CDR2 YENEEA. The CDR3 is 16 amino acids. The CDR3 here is CASSSGGTGREDTQYF. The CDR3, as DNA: TGTGCCAGCAGCTCAGGCGGGACAGGTCGCGAAGATACGCAGTATTTT.

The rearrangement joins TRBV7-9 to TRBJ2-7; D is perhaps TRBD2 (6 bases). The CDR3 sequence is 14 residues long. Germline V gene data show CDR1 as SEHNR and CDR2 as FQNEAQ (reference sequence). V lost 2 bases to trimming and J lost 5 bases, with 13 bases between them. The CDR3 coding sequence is TGTGCCAGCAGCTTACCGGGAGCCTATAACGAGCAGTACTTC. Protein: CASSLPGAYNEQYF.

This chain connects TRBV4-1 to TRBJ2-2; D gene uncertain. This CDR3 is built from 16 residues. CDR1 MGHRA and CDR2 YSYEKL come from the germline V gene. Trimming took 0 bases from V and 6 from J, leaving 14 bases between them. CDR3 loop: CASSQDRLLNPGELFF. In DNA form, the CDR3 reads TGCGCCAGCAGCCAAGACCGACTGCTCAACCCCGGGGAGCTGTTTTTT.